These 29 T cell receptor beta chains came from one sample sequenced in a study of T cell responses to AZD1222 COVID-19 vaccine. TCRdb's copy holds only in-frame clones and misses some; the assay was immunoSEQ multiplex PCR. The profile shows tens of thousands of clones, more than 75% of them singletons. Sequencing was performed on peripheral blood, taken on day 0 of MenACWY control vaccination. The source of these receptors is an adult in good health.

This chain joins TRBV2 and TRBJ2-5; TRBD1 matches 9 bases. Germline loops: CDR1 SNHLY, CDR2 FYNNEI. V shed 6 bases, J shed 4 bases, and the junction held 12 bases outside the gene matches. The CDR3 is made up of 16 amino acids. The CDR3 DNA follows: TGTGCCAGCAGCAGATACCTTACAGGGGGCGCAGAGACCCAGTACTTC. This codes for CASSRYLTGGAETQYF.

The chain couples TRBV11-2 to TRBJ2-7, with no clear D. The CDR3 spans 13 residues. CDR1 and CDR2 (germline): SGHAT, FQNNGV. Trimming took off 0 bases at V and 3 bases at J, with 6 bases between the two ends. CDR3 nucleotide sequence: TGTGCCAGCAGCTTAGACACCAACTACGAGCAGTACTTC. It translates to CASSLDTNYEQYF.

The chain joins TRBV5-1 to TRBJ2-3; unclear D gene. The length of the CDR3 is 12 residues. CDR1 is SGHRS, CDR2 YFSETQ, per germline. Trimming stripped 4 bases from V and 0 bases from J, with 3 bases between. The CDR3 loop is CASSLSTDTQYF. The CDR3 DNA sequence: TGCGCCAGCAGCCTGAGCACAGATACGCAGTATTTT. The variable domain in full, with the rest retrieved from reference TRBV5-1 and TRBJ2-3, is KAGVTQTPRYLIKTRGQQVTLSCSPISGHRSVSWYQQTPGQGLQFLFEYFSETQRNKGNFPGRFSGRQFSNSRSEMNVSTLELGDSALYLCASSLSTDTQYFGPGTRLTVL.

The rearrangement uses TRBV5-6 and TRBJ1-2; 7 bases are a match to TRBD1. The germline V gene encodes CDR1 SGHDT and CDR2 YYEEEE. This CDR3 comprises 17 residues. V was clipped by 1 base and J by 2 bases; unmatched bases: 11. CDR3 sequence reads: CASSLSHPDRENYGYTF. For the CDR3, the DNA is TGTGCCAGCAGCTTGTCGCACCCCGACAGGGAGAACTATGGCTACACCTTC.

The chain employs TRBV11-2 and TRBJ2-7; 11 bases match TRBD2. V was pared by 5 bases and J by 4 bases, with 4 bases of the junction left unmatched. Germline V lookup: CDR1 SGHAT, CDR2 FQNNGV. The CDR3 loop spans 14 amino acids. CDR3 sequence reads: CASSPSGRRYEQYF. CDR3 bases: TGTGCCAGCAGCCCTAGCGGGAGGAGGTACGAGCAGTACTTC.

The rearrangement uses TRBV6-5 and TRBJ1-5; a weak D match, TRBD1 (6 bases). The CDR3 is made up of 14 amino acids. Trimming pared 2 bases from V and 5 bases from J, leaving 10 bases between. Germline CDR1 MNHEY, CDR2 SVGAGI. The CDR3 loop reads CASSYGQRHQPQHF. CDR3 DNA: TGTGCCAGCAGTTACGGACAGAGGCATCAGCCCCAGCATTTT.

The rearrangement joins TRBV19 to TRBJ2-7; D is possibly TRBD1 or TRBD2 (6 bases each). V gave up 3 bases and J gave up 6 bases, with 21 bases separating them. CDR1 LNHDA and CDR2 SQIVND come from the germline V gene (reference sequence). The CDR3 runs to 16 residues. CDR3 coding DNA: TGTGCCAGTAGTATGAGTTTGCTGGGAGGAGGGGGCGAGCAGTACTTC. This gives the protein CASSMSLLGGGGEQYF.

V is TRBV5-1 and J is TRBJ2-7, with TRBD1 identical over 10 bases. The V and J ends lost 6 bases and 7 bases, in that order; junction bases with no gene match: 10. Per the germline V gene, CDR1 is SGHRS and CDR2 is YFSETQ. CDR3 length: 14 amino acids. CDR3 region: CASTQGTGVGEQYF. CDR3 nucleotides: TGCGCCAGCACCCAGGGGACAGGGGTAGGGGAGCAGTACTTC.

To note about this clone: This specimen includes other DNA sequences encoding the same CDR3. V gene TRBV5-4 combines with J gene TRBJ2-7; TRBD1 agrees at 10 bases. V trimming: 2 bases; J trimming: 2 bases; junction bases outside the gene matches: 4. Looked up from germline, CDR1 is SGHNT and CDR2 is YYREEE (reference sequence). The CDR3 extends over 15 amino acids. CDR3 DNA: TGTGCCAGCAGCTTACCGGGACAGGGGACCTACGAGCAGTACTTC. It specifies CASSLPGQGTYEQYF.

This rearrangement joins TRBV9 to TRBJ1-4; D call uncertain. CDR1 and CDR2 from the germline V gene are SGDLS and YYNGEE. This CDR3 contains 18 residues. V was clipped by 4 bases and J by 7 bases, with 26 bases between them. CDR3 region: CASSPHVSDGSTLEKLFF. The CDR3 bases are TGTGCCAGCAGCCCCCATGTTAGTGATGGGTCCACGCTTGAAAAACTGTTTTTT.

This chain uses TRBV4-3 with TRBJ2-7; D tentatively reads TRBD1 or TRBD2 (6 bases each). CDR3 length equals 15 residues. Trimming left V 0 bases short and J 6 bases short, with 15 bases between. Germline CDR1 and CDR2: LGHNA and YSLEER. The CDR3 here is CASSQDERGALEQYF. CDR3 nucleotides: TGCGCCAGCAGCCAAGATGAGAGGGGGGCTCTCGAGCAGTACTTC.

The J gene is TRBJ2-1, the V gene TRBV7-2; D is perhaps TRBD1 (6 bases). The CDR3 is 15 amino acids. Trimming shortened V by 5 bases and J by 9 bases, and 20 bases separated the two germline ends. CDR1 and CDR2 (germline): SGHTA, FQGNSA. The CDR3 protein is CASSATGQGSTEQFF. The CDR3 DNA sequence: TGTGCCAGCAGCGCCACGGGACAAGGCTCGACTGAGCAGTTCTTC.

The chain has TRBV19 and TRBJ1-5; D may be TRBD1 (5 bases). The CDR3 loop spans 12 amino acids. Germline V lookup: CDR1 LNHDA, CDR2 SQIVND (reference sequence). Trimming shortened V by 6 bases and J by 7 bases, and 10 bases separated the two germline ends. The CDR3 here is CASSLQGQPQHF. In nucleotides, the CDR3 is TGTGCCAGTAGCCTCCAGGGACAGCCCCAGCATTTT.

In its sample, this clone was seen once. The chain combines TRBV29-1 with TRBJ2-7; D tentatively reads TRBD1 or TRBD2 (5 bases each). Per the germline V gene, CDR1 is SQVTM and CDR2 is ANQGSEA. This CDR3 region has 15 residues. V dropped 0 bases and J dropped 0 bases, with 12 bases sitting between them. The CDR3 DNA sequence: TGCAGCGTTGAAGATCTTTCAGGGAGCTCCTACGAGCAGTACTTC. As protein: CSVEDLSGSSYEQYF.

This clone was detected a few times. The chain combines TRBV7-2 with TRBJ1-4; D ambiguous. CDR1 is SGHTA and CDR2 is FQGNSA in the germline V gene. Trimming removed 1 base at V and 7 bases at J, with 13 bases between. The CDR3 spans 15 residues. The CDR3: CASSLVPWAGEKLFF. CDR3 nucleotide sequence: TGTGCCAGCAGCTTAGTTCCATGGGCTGGTGAAAAACTGTTTTTT.

The rearrangement uses TRBV7-2 and TRBJ1-5; D may be TRBD1 (6 bases). Trimming stripped 2 bases from V and 1 base from J, with 9 bases between. Germline V gives CDR1 SGHTA, CDR2 FQGNSA. The CDR3 is 15 amino acids. The CDR3 DNA follows: TGTGCCAGCAGCTTAATGGGGGCCAGCAATCAGCCCCAGCATTTT. It yields the protein CASSLMGASNQPQHF.

This chain connects TRBV7-9 to TRBJ2-1; TRBD1 agrees at 10 bases. The CDR3 loop spans 16 amino acids. Germline assignment: CDR1 SEHNR and CDR2 FQNEAQ (reference sequence). V shed 4 bases, J shed 1 base, and the junction held 4 bases outside the gene matches. The CDR3: CASSSRTGGSYNEQFF. CDR3 sequence (DNA): TGTGCCAGCAGCTCACGGACAGGGGGGTCCTACAATGAGCAGTTCTTC.

The chain uses TRBV19 and TRBJ1-3; maybe TRBD1 (5 bases). Germline CDR1 reads LNHDA; CDR2 reads SQIVND (reference sequence). This CDR3 comprises 16 residues. V was cut by 0 bases and J by 0 bases, with 9 bases left in between. CDR3 region: CASSIEWGSSGNTIYF. As DNA, the CDR3 is TGTGCCAGTAGTATAGAATGGGGGAGCTCTGGAAACACCATATATTTT.

The chain uses TRBV19 and TRBJ1-2, with D uncertain. This CDR3 region has 16 residues. The ends were cut back, 2 bases at V and 7 bases at J, with 20 bases in the middle. The germline V gene encodes CDR1 LNHDA and CDR2 SQIVND (reference sequence). The CDR3 DNA reads TGTGCCAGTAGTATACTACACCCACAAGGGAGTGGTGGCTACACCTTC. Its protein product is CASSILHPQGSGGYTF.

The rearrangement joins TRBV24-1 to TRBJ2-5, with D perhaps TRBD2 (9 bases). With 3 bases removed from V and 1 base from J, the gap between germline ends came to 23 bases. From germline, CDR1 is KGHDR and CDR2 SFDVKD. There are 19 residues in the CDR3. As DNA, the CDR3 is TGTGCCACCAGTGATCCGCGGGGGGGCACAGGGGGGTTCCAAGAGACCCAGTACTTC. Its protein is CATSDPRGGTGGFQETQYF.

CDR3 in DNA: TGTGCCAGCAGCCAAGATAGTCACAATGAGCAGTTCTTC. It codes for CASSQDSHNEQFF. The chain joins TRBV3-1 (or the pseudogene TRBV3-2) to TRBJ2-1; D unclear. V lost 0 bases and J lost 5, with 5 bases in between. This CDR3 has 13 residues. CDR1 is LGHDT, CDR2 YNNKEL, per germline (reference sequence).

A few counts support this clone. This chain links TRBV9 with TRBJ1-3; D gene unclear. V lost 0 bases and J lost 0, with 4 bases in between. The CDR3 is 14 amino acids. CDR1 and CDR2 from the germline V gene are SGDLS and YYNGEE. The CDR3 here is CASSVAGSGNTIYF. The CDR3 coding sequence is TGTGCCAGCAGCGTAGCAGGCTCTGGAAACACCATATATTTT.

The rearrangement uses TRBV4-2 and TRBJ2-1, with a tentative D call TRBD2 (5 bases). The CDR3 spans 15 residues. Trimming removed 2 bases from V and 4 bases from J, with 12 bases in between. From germline, CDR1 is LGHNA and CDR2 YNFKEQ. The CDR3 region is CASSQRRAVYNEQFF. The CDR3 DNA follows: TGTGCCAGCAGCCAAAGAAGAGCGGTTTACAATGAGCAGTTCTTC.

The V call is TRBV28, the J call TRBJ1-2; the match to TRBD1 covers 8 bases. The germline V gene has CDR1 MDHEN and CDR2 SYDVKM. V lost 3 bases and J lost 2; bases outside the gene matches: 5. This CDR3 contains 15 residues. The CDR3 region has the DNA TGTGCCAGCAGTTTCCCGCGACAGGGGAACTATGGCTACACCTTC. Translated: CASSFPRQGNYGYTF.

The chain carries TRBV18 and TRBJ1-6, with D possibly TRBD1 on 5 matching bases. Trimming took 3 bases from V and 5 from J, leaving 8 bases between them. The CDR3 totals 14 residues. Germline V gene data show CDR1 as KGHSH and CDR2 as LQKENI. CDR3 nucleotides: TGTGCCAGCTCACCCCGACAGCATAATTCACCCCTCCACTTT. Translated: CASSPRQHNSPLHF. The complete variable domain, with remaining parts taken from reference TRBV18 and TRBJ1-6, reads NAGVMQNPRHLVRRRGQEARLRCSPMKGHSHVYWYRQLPEEGLKFMVYLQKENIIDESGMPKERFSAEFPKEGPSILRIQQVVRGDSAAYFCASSPRQHNSPLHFGNGTRLTVT.

The chain uses TRBV6-5 and TRBJ1-2, with 8 bases fitting TRBD1. The CDR3 is 15 residues long. CDR1 is MNHEY, CDR2 SVGAGI, per germline. The ends lost 5 bases at V and 4 bases at J; junction bases unmatched: 9. The DNA of the CDR3 is TGTGCCAGCAGTCGGGGACAGGTGAAAGTCTATGGCTACACCTTC. Its translation: CASSRGQVKVYGYTF.

The chain has TRBV4-3 and TRBJ1-1; D remains unclear. Per germline, CDR1 LGHNA and CDR2 YSLEER. The V and J ends lost 0 bases and 3 bases respectively, with 11 bases between them. CDR3 size: 15 residues. The CDR3 DNA sequence: TGCGCCAGCAGCCAAGAAGGGAGCCCTTACACTGAAGCTTTCTTT. Its translation: CASSQEGSPYTEAFF.

V usage is TRBV28 and J usage is TRBJ1-5; 7 nucleotides align to TRBD1. Germline V CDR1 and CDR2: MDHEN, SYDVKM. The V gene end was trimmed by 11 bases and the J gene end by 0 bases; junction bases not matched to a gene: 7. The CDR3 runs to 14 residues. The CDR3 reads CAAGQFYSNQPQHF. DNA of the CDR3: TGTGCCGCGGGACAGTTCTATAGCAATCAGCCCCAGCATTTT.

This chain joins TRBV28 and TRBJ2-7, with D perhaps assigned TRBD1 or TRBD2 (5 bases each). The CDR3 covers 14 residues. V was pared by 6 bases and J by 0 bases, with 12 bases between. Germline V lookup: CDR1 MDHEN, CDR2 SYDVKM. CDR3 sequence: CASRRGPNSYEQYF. As DNA, the CDR3 is TGTGCCAGCAGGAGGGGACCCAACTCCTACGAGCAGTACTTC.